Here is one T cell receptor (beta chain) with its context. The sample holds one count of this clone. It lacks a known antigen. Base qualities are missing; no much larger clone stands one base away. Library generation was performed with the immunoSEQ multiplex PCR assay. A mixture of 60 forward primers for TCR Vbeta segments and 13 reverse primers for TCR Jbeta segments was used in the multiplex PCR. A multiplex PCR assay on genomic DNA amplified the CDR3 region of rearranged TCR beta genes. The Illumina HiSeq System was used to sequence the amplified TCR beta libraries as 87-base-pair reads. The original methods were these. A later analysis counted about 82 million unique TCR beta chains across the 670 or so repertoires, and around 12 million of these chains were shared by at least two donors. A nearest-neighbor algorithm error-corrected the raw reads and collapsed the reads into unique sequences, merging closely related sequences to remove PCR and sequencing errors. Alignment of CDR3 sequences to IMGT reference sequences was used to assign V, D and J gene segments. For a sequence to be retained, a match of at least six nucleotides was required to both a V gene segment and a J gene segment. A rearrangement was called productive if the CDR3 had no stop codons and remained in frame with V and J, and every other rearrangement was called non-productive. Following IMGT convention, CDR3 was defined as the stretch from the second conserved V-encoded cysteine up to the conserved J-encoded phenylalanine. In an earlier analysis of more than 550 of the donors, sequences lacking an unambiguous match to a single V gene segment were excluded. An earlier analysis of fewer than 750 of the donors called V segments functional above 56.7% productive rearrangements and segregating when the between-donor standard deviation exceeded 5%. A statistical classification framework was developed to diagnose cytomegalovirus status using the catalog of TCR beta chain sequences. In a later analysis, TCR nucleotide sequences were compared against IMGT/GENE-DB human TR gene sequences so that V and J genes could be assigned. A later analysis assigned CDR3 sequences and most-parsimonious VDJ recombination scenarios with the TCRdist pipeline. In a later analysis, each TCR beta chain was defined by its CDR3 amino acid sequence together with its V-gene family, and reads without a unique V-gene family were excluded. A later analysis removed 450 to 600 highly shared, low-generation-probability nucleotide sequences to deal with suspected cross-contamination and a sequencing artifact. For each public chain, a later analysis derived a clonal expansion index from normalized ranks of inferred template counts within each repertoire. In a later analysis, generation probabilities were computed using a VDJ recombination model fitted to out-of-frame rearrangements, and the results were checked against IGoR. In a later analysis, hypergeometric tests were used to score TCR-TCR, TCR-HLA and TCR-CMV co-occurrence, with a repertoire-size bias correction applied to TCR pairs. A later analysis estimated false discovery rates by permuting HLA or CMV assignments 20 times. In a later analysis, co-occurring TCRs were grouped using DBSCAN, with TCRdist sequence similarity added in when clustering inside HLA-allele-positive subsets. Repertoires with fewer than 30,000 or more than 120,000 public chains were left out of co-occurrence clustering, as were five repertoires with anomalous nucleotide sharing. What TCRdb holds here is the immuneACCESS table cut down to in-frame rearrangements. Part of the clones is not present; checked against another copy, under half of the missing clones reflect an unresolved V gene, and the others are unexplained. That table supplies the V and J calls and clone size; D and trimming were determined from the DNA. The sample table shows roughly 120,000 clones, and 79% are seen once. The top ten clonotypes cover over 3.5% of the sample.

The entry originates in a study of cytomegalovirus exposure and HLA in healthy donors (dated by TCRdb to 2016 to 2017). In the study overall: In an earlier analysis of some 550 of the donors, approximately 300 Gb of sequence data and some 100 million unique TCR beta sequences from 150 million to 200 million T cells were reported. Typing coverage differed by locus: A, B, C, DRB1 and DQB1 were typed in roughly 629-630 donors, DQA1 in 522, DPA1 in nearly 610, and DPB1 in roughly 470. Every discovery cohort repertoire had been produced on one sequencing platform. Donor age, sex, ethnicity and CMV serostatus were compiled alongside the repertoire data. The study combined high-throughput TCR immunosequencing, statistical association of individual TCRs with disease status, and machine learning to predict cytomegalovirus infection status. Class I and class II HLA loci were covered by the typing at four-digit resolution. About 280 gigabases of sequencing data and 70 million to 100 million unique TCR sequences made up an early release that covered roughly 670 HLA-typed donors. Of the roughly 390 genotyped donors, roughly 80% were placed in the genetic ancestry cluster associated with self-reported Caucasian donors. The study profiled the T cell repertoires of some 610 subjects by immunosequencing and related them to cytomegalovirus serostatus. About five DR-DQ haplotypes were treated as single units for association and clustering because of strong linkage in the cohort. A later genetic analysis took genome-wide SNP genotypes for about 55% of the roughly 700 donors and used that subset as a discovery cohort. An earlier analysis of roughly 600 of the donors used high-throughput TCR beta sequencing to judge whether each TCR beta V gene segment behaved as functional or pseudogenic. A later analysis re-analyzed previously published TCR beta repertoires from 650 to 800 donors and added high-resolution HLA genotyping to study TCR occurrence patterns. In addition to the first cohort of around 670 subjects, a separate validation cohort of 120 different subjects was used. Across some 400 genotyped donors of the cohort, an average of about 250,000 unique TCR beta nucleotide sequences per donor were sequenced, and around 19% of those sequences were non-productive. The study aimed to test whether signatures of past pathogen exposure could be identified by cataloging public T cell receptors. The later analysis used no new phenotypic data to find candidate immune exposures, relying instead on TCR beta sequences and their occurrence across donors.

The study at large found these results: A cluster of highly shared sequence variants was judged likely to be a technical artifact of the sequencing pipeline. Across donors, most TCR sequences were observed very rarely, whereas some public TCRs were present in many individuals. A later genetic analysis associated a missense DCLRE1C variant with V-gene and J-gene trimming of TCR beta chains, and an independent cohort replicated the association. Linkage disequilibrium might explain the correlated functional status among segregating V segments, but an unknown experimental factor could not be excluded. Three of the identified cytomegalovirus-associated TCR beta chains were confirmed in vitro to be specific for cytomegalovirus antigens. Because HLA typing was missing for some donors at each locus, association tests included only the typed subset. The presence/absence analyses assumed that sequencing depth was roughly uniform across donors, and that assumption may not be true. In this cohort, only TCR beta chains were sequenced, and detectable features were limited by the absence of alpha or paired-chain data. In a later analysis, HLA-associated TCR beta chains were found to be more clonally expanded and to have lower generation probabilities than equally common non-associated chains. Immune exposure information for the cohort was limited to CMV serostatus. According to a later genetic analysis, donors in an Asian-associated ancestry cluster had fewer N-insertions in productive TCRs than the roughly 660-donor mean. A further reported finding was that TCR beta sequences accurately predicted the HLA-A and HLA-B alleles for most subjects in the first cohort. It was suggested by the authors that the approach could potentially be generalized to other disease states and immunological phenotypes. According to a later analysis, parvovirus B19, influenza, CMV and Epstein-Barr virus appeared linked to several top co-occurrence clusters. A total of 164 TCR beta chains were listed by the study as associated with cytomegalovirus. Broadly in line with IMGT annotations, most TCR beta V segments showed up in productive rearrangements about 90% or about 30% of the time in an earlier analysis of several hundred of the donors. In a later analysis, the rate of TCR association differed among HLA loci, with DRB1 alleles having the most associated TCRs and HLA-C alleles having the fewest. The classifier was reported to diagnose cytomegalovirus status with high specificity and sensitivity in both the original cohort and the validation cohort. A later analysis associated 16,951 TCR beta sequences with specific HLA alleles at a false discovery rate of 0.05. Most CMV-associated TCR beta chains appeared to be HLA-restricted in a later analysis, and the HLA associations seemed to be driven largely by CMV exposure. Because counts were too low, roughly 17 rarely observed V segments, including chromosome 9 orphons, were left out of the earlier analysis of 500 to 750 of the donors. When HLA alleles, especially DR and DQ, strongly co-occurred, attributing TCR associations to individual alleles was difficult.

The cohort was made up of 666 healthy bone marrow donors. All cohort members were sampled while nominally healthy, although unrecorded immune exposures were likely present. The donor was CMV seropositive and belonged to the group of over 250 seropositive cohort members. A peripheral blood sample was collected from each donor, and TCR beta sequencing was performed on peripheral blood mononuclear cells. The Qiagen DNeasy Blood Extraction Kit was used to extract genomic DNA from the blood cell samples. What was sequenced was PBMCs. This TCR was recovered from a man aged 25 to 45 in good health and CMV-seropositive.

The DNA sequence follows: TGTGCCAGCAGCCTCAGGGACAGGGGCTCCTACGAGCAGTACTTC. Translation gives CASSLRDRGSYEQYF. The chain is made from TRBV5-4 and TRBJ2-7; TRBD1 fits 10 bases in the junction. For CDR1 and CDR2, the germline V gene (reference sequence) lists SGHNT and YYREEE. For this chain, trimming is 4 bases at the V end and 0 bases at the J end, and the number of junction bases without a gene match is 4. CDR3 length: 15 amino acids, cysteine to phenylalanine. Kept here is only the CDR3 DNA, which spans 45 bases and is read in frame from base 1.